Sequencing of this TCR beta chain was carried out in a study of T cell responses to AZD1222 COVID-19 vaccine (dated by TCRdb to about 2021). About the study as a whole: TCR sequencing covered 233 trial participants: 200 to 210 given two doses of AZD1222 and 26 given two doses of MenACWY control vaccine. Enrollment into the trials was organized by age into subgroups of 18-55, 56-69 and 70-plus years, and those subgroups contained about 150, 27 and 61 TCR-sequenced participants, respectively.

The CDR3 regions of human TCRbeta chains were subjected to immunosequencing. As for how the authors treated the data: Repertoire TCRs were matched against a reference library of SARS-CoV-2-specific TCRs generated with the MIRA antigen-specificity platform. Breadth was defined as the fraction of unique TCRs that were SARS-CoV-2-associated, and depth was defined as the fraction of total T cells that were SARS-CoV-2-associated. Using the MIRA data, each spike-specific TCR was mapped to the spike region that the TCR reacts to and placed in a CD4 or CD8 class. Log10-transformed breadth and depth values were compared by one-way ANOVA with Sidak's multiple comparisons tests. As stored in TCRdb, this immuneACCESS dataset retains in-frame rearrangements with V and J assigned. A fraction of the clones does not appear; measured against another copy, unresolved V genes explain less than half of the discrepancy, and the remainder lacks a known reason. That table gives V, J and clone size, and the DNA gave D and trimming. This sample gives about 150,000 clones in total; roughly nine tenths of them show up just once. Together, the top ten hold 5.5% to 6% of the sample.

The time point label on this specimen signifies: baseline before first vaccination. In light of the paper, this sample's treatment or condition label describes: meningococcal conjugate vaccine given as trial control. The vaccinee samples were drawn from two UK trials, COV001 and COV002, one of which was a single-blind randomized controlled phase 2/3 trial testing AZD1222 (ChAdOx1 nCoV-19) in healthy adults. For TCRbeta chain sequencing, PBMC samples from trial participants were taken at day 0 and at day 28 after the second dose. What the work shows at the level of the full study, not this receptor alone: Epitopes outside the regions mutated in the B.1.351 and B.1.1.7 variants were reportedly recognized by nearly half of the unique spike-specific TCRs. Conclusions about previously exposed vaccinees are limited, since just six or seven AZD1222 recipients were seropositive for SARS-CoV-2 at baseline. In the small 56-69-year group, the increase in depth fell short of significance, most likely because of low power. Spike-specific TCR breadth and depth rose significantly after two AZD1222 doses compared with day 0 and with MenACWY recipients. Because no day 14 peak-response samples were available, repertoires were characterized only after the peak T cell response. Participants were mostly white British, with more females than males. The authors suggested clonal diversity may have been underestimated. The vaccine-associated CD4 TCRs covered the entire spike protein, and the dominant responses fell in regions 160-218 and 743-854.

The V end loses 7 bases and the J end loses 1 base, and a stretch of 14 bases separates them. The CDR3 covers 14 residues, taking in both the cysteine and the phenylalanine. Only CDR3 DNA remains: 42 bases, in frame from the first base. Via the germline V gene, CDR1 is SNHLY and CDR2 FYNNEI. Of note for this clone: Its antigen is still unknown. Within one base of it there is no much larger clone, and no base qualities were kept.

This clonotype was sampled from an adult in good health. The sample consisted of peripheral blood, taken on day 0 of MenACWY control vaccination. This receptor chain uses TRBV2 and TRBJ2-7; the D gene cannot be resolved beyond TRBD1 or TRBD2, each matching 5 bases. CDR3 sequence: CASTWGRLSYEQYF. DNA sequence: TGTGCCAGCACCTGGGGACGGCTATCCTACGAGCAGTACTTC.